The 30 T cell receptor beta chains below were found in one sample sequenced in a study of blood T cell repertoires in COVID-19. Only in-frame clones appear in the TCRdb table, and some are missing; sequencing was by immunoSEQ multiplex PCR. The sample holds roughly 110,000 clones, around 80% seen once. The sequencing sample was made of peripheral blood. Receptors originate from a man older than 75 with COVID-19, enrolled during active disease.

The table lists this clone with a few counts. The chain has TRBV28 and TRBJ1-4; TRBD1 matches at 9 bases. Trimming at V came to 6 bases and at J to 8 bases, leaving 13 bases not matched to a gene. The germline gives CDR1 MDHEN, CDR2 SYDVKM. The CDR3 extends over 16 amino acids. CDR3 sequence: CASSPEGQGFQEKLFF. Here the CDR3 DNA reads TGTGCCAGCAGCCCCGAGGGACAGGGATTTCAGGAAAAACTGTTTTTT. Using reference TRBV28 and TRBJ1-4 for the parts outside the CDR3, the full variable domain is DVKVTQSSRYLVKRTGEKVFLECVQDMDHENMFWYRQDPGLGLRLIYFSYDVKMKEKGDIPEGYSVSREKKERFSLILESASTNQTSMYLCASSPEGQGFQEKLFFGSGTQLSVL.

V is TRBV6-1 and J is TRBJ1-3, with D perhaps TRBD1 (6 bases). Germline lookup yields CDR1 MNHNS and CDR2 SASEGT. V lost 0 bases to trimming and J lost 1 base, with 10 bases between them. The CDR3 is made up of 16 amino acids. The CDR3 is CASSEARGTSGNTIYF. In DNA form, the CDR3 reads TGTGCCAGCAGTGAAGCGCGTGGGACATCTGGAAACACCATATATTTT.

This clone came up a few times. The chain combines TRBV27 with TRBJ2-7; D possibly corresponds to TRBD1 (6 bases). The CDR3 has 16 residues. Germline-derived CDR1 and CDR2 are MNHEY and SMNVEV (reference sequence). The V and J ends lost 7 bases and 6 bases respectively, with 25 bases between them. The CDR3 loop is CASTQWGRAGELEQYF. As DNA, the CDR3 is TGTGCCAGCACCCAATGGGGGCGGGCAGGGGAACTCGAGCAGTACTTC.

This CDR3 reads CASSFTGNTGELFF. The CDR3 DNA is TGTGCCAGCAGCTTTACAGGAAACACCGGGGAGCTGTTTTTT. This chain links TRBV5-5 with TRBJ2-2; possible D gene TRBD1, 5 bases. Between the trimmed V and J ends, which lost 2 bases and 2 bases, there was a span of 7 bases. This CDR3 region has 14 residues. Per germline, CDR1 SGHKS and CDR2 YYEKEE (reference sequence).

The count of this clone is one. This chain links TRBV28 with TRBJ1-2; the match to TRBD1 covers 8 bases. Germline V gene data show CDR1 as MDHEN and CDR2 as SYDVKM. The trim removed 4 bases at V and 8 bases at J, leaving 3 bases unmatched. CDR3 length: 12 amino acids. The CDR3: CASSSQGEGYTF. In nucleotides, the CDR3 is TGTGCCAGCAGTTCACAGGGGGAGGGCTACACCTTC.

The rearrangement links TRBV25-1 to TRBJ2-7; D ambiguous. The CDR3 covers 13 residues. V lost 5 bases to trimming and J lost 6 bases, with 14 bases between them. The V gene's germline CDR1 is MGHDK and CDR2 SYGVNS. CDR3 region: CASSPMAASEQYF. CDR3 DNA sequence: TGTGCCAGCAGTCCGATGGCGGCTAGCGAGCAGTACTTC.

CDR3 nucleotides: TGTGCCAGCCGGGGGGCGGGAGGGTGGAATGAGCAGTTCTTC. Its translation is CASRGAGGWNEQFF. V gene TRBV2 combines with J gene TRBJ2-1, with 9 bases aligning to TRBD2. The J segment lost 7 bases and the V segment lost 8 bases, leaving 9 bases of the junction unmatched. CDR1 is SNHLY, CDR2 FYNNEI, per germline. The CDR3 length is 14 residues. Filled out from reference TRBV2 and TRBJ2-1, the complete variable domain reads EPEVTQTPSHQVTQMGQEVILRCVPISNHLYFYWYRQILGQKVEFLVSFYNNEISEKSEIFDDQFSVERPDGSNFTLKIRSTKLEDSAMYFCASRGAGGWNEQFFGPGTRLTVL.

This clone was seen more than once but under ten times. The chain couples TRBV28 to TRBJ2-7; 9 bases line up with TRBD2. This CDR3 region has 13 residues. Unmatched junction bases numbered 6, after V lost 4 bases and J lost 8 bases. CDR1 and CDR2 from the germline V gene are MDHEN and SYDVKM. The CDR3 reads CASSSQREEKQYF. The CDR3 DNA is TGTGCCAGCAGTTCTCAGCGGGAGGAAAAGCAGTACTTC.

V is TRBV28 and J is TRBJ1-1, with D possibly being TRBD1 (6 bases). The germline V gene has CDR1 MDHEN and CDR2 SYDVKM. The V gene lost 6 bases and the J gene lost 9 bases, with 14 bases spanning the gap. This CDR3 contains 12 residues. The CDR3: CASSHSDRQAFF. CDR3 in DNA: TGTGCCAGCAGCCATTCGGACAGACAAGCTTTCTTT.

This chain connects TRBV28 to TRBJ2-4; D is perhaps TRBD2 (5 bases). The CDR3 is 14 amino acids. Germline values: CDR1 MDHEN, CDR2 SYDVKM. V was shortened by 2 bases and J by 9 bases, with 14 bases between the two germline ends. The CDR3 region has the DNA TGTGCCAGCAGTTTACGAGGGATAGCAAGCATTCAGTACTTC. Translating it yields CASSLRGIASIQYF.

Many counts were recorded for this clone. J is TRBJ2-2 and V is TRBV19; 9 positions agree with TRBD2. The germline V gene encodes CDR1 LNHDA and CDR2 SQIVND (reference sequence). The CDR3 length is 19 residues. The J segment lost 3 bases and the V segment lost 1 base, leaving 12 bases of the junction unmatched. Here the CDR3 reads CASSIGFVAGGLDTGELFF. The CDR3 DNA follows: TGTGCCAGTAGTATAGGCTTCGTGGCGGGAGGGCTAGACACCGGGGAGCTGTTTTTT.

The chain links TRBV2 to TRBJ1-2, with a tentative D call TRBD1 (6 bases). V lost 2 bases, J lost 3 bases, and 13 bases lay in between. Germline V gene lookup returns CDR1 SNHLY and CDR2 FYNNEI. CDR3 length equals 15 residues. CDR3 DNA: TGTGCCAGCAGTGAACAAAGGGACACCTACTATGGCTACACCTTC. Its protein product is CASSEQRDTYYGYTF.

This clone was observed a single time. V usage is TRBV18 and J usage is TRBJ1-4, with a weak D call TRBD1 (5 bases). There are 14 residues in the CDR3. Germline V gene data show CDR1 as KGHSH and CDR2 as LQKENI. With 6 bases removed from V and 2 bases from J, the gap between germline ends came to 10 bases. CDR3 nucleotides: TGTGCCAGCTCCGGGGGTTATACTAATGAAAAACTGTTTTTT. This sequence encodes CASSGGYTNEKLFF.

This chain connects TRBV2 to TRBJ2-2; TRBD2 aligns across 9 bases. Per germline, CDR1 SNHLY and CDR2 FYNNEI. Trimming at V came to 4 bases and at J to 0 bases, leaving 6 bases not matched to a gene. This CDR3 has 17 amino acids. The CDR3 nucleotides read TGTGCCAGCAGTGGCTCGGGACTAGCCGCGAACACCGGGGAGCTGTTTTTT. The encoded protein is CASSGSGLAANTGELFF.

This chain uses TRBV5-8 with TRBJ1-6; D is unresolved. Germline loops: CDR1 SGHTS, CDR2 YDEGEE. Trimming removed 2 bases at V and 8 bases at J, with 14 bases between. The CDR3 has 15 residues. The CDR3 region has the DNA TGTGCCAGCAGCTTTGGAGGGAACGATTATTCACCCCTCCACTTT. The encoded protein is CASSFGGNDYSPLHF.

The chain couples TRBV27 to TRBJ2-7; 11 positions match TRBD2. CDR1 is MNHEY, CDR2 SMNVEV, per germline (reference sequence). The CDR3 is made up of 14 amino acids. Trimming removed 3 bases from V and 6 bases from J; junction bases left unmatched: 4. Written as DNA, the CDR3 is TGTGCCAGCAGTTTTTTAGCGGGAGGGGTCGAGCAGTACTTC. This encodes CASSFLAGGVEQYF.

The chain uses TRBV20-1 and TRBJ1-5; D possibly corresponds to TRBD1 (5 bases). The CDR3 is 14 residues long. Trimming shortened V by 3 bases and J by 0 bases, and 9 bases separated the two germline ends. Germline CDR1 is DFQATT and CDR2 is SNEGSKA (reference sequence). The CDR3 DNA reads TGCAGTGCTAGTTCCGGGGGTAGCAATCAGCCCCAGCATTTT. It codes for CSASSGGSNQPQHF.

V usage is TRBV2 and J usage is TRBJ2-7; 7 bases align to TRBD1. This CDR3 is 12 amino acids long. After removal of 6 bases from V and 4 bases from J, the junction contained 3 bases not matched to a gene. Germline V CDR1 and CDR2: SNHLY, FYNNEI. This chain's CDR3 is CASSEQGYEQYF. The DNA of the CDR3 is TGTGCCAGCAGCGAACAGGGGTACGAGCAGTACTTC.

In this sample, this clone turned up a few times. V usage is TRBV6-5 and J usage is TRBJ2-3; D is ambiguous. V lost 6 bases and J 3 bases, leaving 7 bases between the germline ends. The CDR3 is 12 amino acids. Per germline, CDR1 MNHEY and CDR2 SVGAGI. The CDR3 is CASRDSTDTQYF. The CDR3 coding sequence is TGTGCCAGCAGAGACTCAACAGATACGCAGTATTTT.

This chain links TRBV7-2 with TRBJ1-5; 8 bases are a match to TRBD1. This CDR3 spans 16 amino acids. CDR1 is SGHTA and CDR2 is FQGNSA in the germline V gene. V shed 1 base, J shed 6 bases, and the junction held 8 bases outside the gene matches. The CDR3 here is CASSLVATGVGQPQHF. Here the CDR3 DNA reads TGTGCCAGCAGCTTAGTGGCGACAGGGGTTGGTCAGCCCCAGCATTTT.

The rearrangement joins TRBV9 to TRBJ1-1; 9 bases are a match to TRBD1. CDR3 length: 15 residues. Germline V CDR1 and CDR2: SGDLS, YYNGEE. V trimming: 5 bases; J trimming: 5 bases; junction bases outside the gene matches: 10. The CDR3 loop is CASSRDGQGLTEAFF. For the CDR3, the DNA is TGTGCCAGCAGTAGAGACGGACAGGGGTTGACTGAAGCTTTCTTT.

This clone is a singleton in its sample. The V gene is TRBV18, the J gene TRBJ1-4, with TRBD1 identical over 7 bases. Per germline, CDR1 KGHSH and CDR2 LQKENI. V lost 3 bases and J lost 4; bases outside the gene matches: 5. There are 15 residues in the CDR3. CDR3 sequence reads: CASSPIQGDNEKLFF. CDR3 nucleotides: TGTGCCAGCTCACCGATCCAGGGGGATAATGAAAAACTGTTTTTT.

This clone was observed a single time. This sequence joins TRBV4-1 and TRBJ2-4; D perhaps matches TRBD1 (5 bases). The CDR3 is 16 residues long. The germline CDR1 and CDR2 sequences are MGHRA and YSYEKL. V gave up 3 bases and J gave up 1 base, with 13 bases separating them. This CDR3 is CASSQPGLVAKNIQYF. The CDR3 region has the DNA TGCGCCAGCAGCCAGCCAGGGTTAGTTGCCAAAAACATTCAGTACTTC.

There are a few counts of this clone. The rearrangement joins TRBV4-2 to TRBJ2-3; 8 nucleotides align to TRBD2. Per germline, CDR1 LGHNA and CDR2 YNFKEQ. The CDR3 runs to 15 residues. The V and J ends lost 1 base and 1 base, in that order; junction bases with no gene match: 1. CDR3 sequence: CASSQATSGTDTQYF. The CDR3 DNA is TGTGCCAGCAGCCAAGCGACTAGCGGCACAGATACGCAGTATTTT.

This clone has just one count. The chain joins TRBV11-3 to TRBJ2-1; 9 bases agree with TRBD2. Per the germline V gene, CDR1 is SGHNT and CDR2 is YENEEA. The CDR3 spans 18 residues. Trimming at V came to 0 bases and at J to 6 bases, leaving 12 bases not matched to a gene. For the CDR3, the DNA is TGTGCCAGCAGCTTAGATCAGGGAGGGAGCGGGAGGACCAATGAGCAGTTCTTC. Translation: CASSLDQGGSGRTNEQFF.

This chain uses TRBV19 with TRBJ1-2; 9 nucleotides agree with TRBD1. This CDR3 has 14 residues. Trimming took 10 bases from V and 7 from J; bases not matched to a gene: 13. Germline V gene data show CDR1 as LNHDA and CDR2 as SQIVND (reference sequence). Here the CDR3 DNA reads TGTGCCACCACCGATACCAGGACAGGGGTTGGCTACACCTTC. Translated, it gives CATTDTRTGVGYTF.

The rearrangement joins TRBV2 to TRBJ1-4, with 7 bases fitting TRBD1. The trim removed 4 bases at V and 5 bases at J, leaving 10 bases unmatched. Germline V gives CDR1 SNHLY, CDR2 FYNNEI. This CDR3 is built from 16 residues. The CDR3 spells CASSAWTGGVNEKLFF. DNA of the CDR3: TGTGCCAGCAGTGCCTGGACAGGCGGGGTAAATGAAAAACTGTTTTTT.

The chain has TRBV7-9 and TRBJ2-3; D is possibly TRBD1 (6 bases). Germline values: CDR1 SEHNR, CDR2 FQNEAQ (reference sequence). The CDR3 extends over 12 amino acids. V dropped 4 bases and J dropped 5 bases, with 7 bases sitting between them. The CDR3 DNA reads TGTGCCAGCAGCTCCAGGGGAGATACGCAGTATTTT. It specifies CASSSRGDTQYF.

V gene TRBV5-1 combines with J gene TRBJ2-3; TRBD1 matches at 10 bases. V dropped 3 bases and J dropped 4; count of bases not matched to a gene: 14. The CDR3 consists of 18 residues. Germline V gene lookup returns CDR1 SGHRS and CDR2 YFSETQ. This CDR3 is CASSSGRQGAIISDTQYF. CDR3 bases: TGCGCCAGCAGCTCCGGACGACAGGGGGCTATTATCTCAGATACGCAGTATTTT.

The CDR3 loop is CATSEGWNSPLHF. The CDR3 coding sequence is TGTGCCACCAGTGAGGGCTGGAATTCACCCCTCCACTTT. The gene calls are TRBV24-1 and TRBJ1-6; D is undetermined. From germline, CDR1 is KGHDR and CDR2 SFDVKD. The CDR3 spans 13 residues. Trimming took off 4 bases at V and 7 bases at J, with 7 bases between the two ends.